This T cell receptor (beta chain) comes out of a study of blood T cell repertoires in COVID-19. Across the study: Specimens from acute and convalescent COVID-19 originated in the United States, Italy and Spain.

Germline CDR1 and CDR2: MNHEY and SVGAGI. With V trimmed by 2 bases and J by 8 bases, 5 bases remained unmatched. This CDR3 has 14 amino acids. Assay: immunoSEQ multiplex PCR; the TCRdb copy retains only in-frame clones and omits some. The profile shows about 120,000 clones, roughly 91% of them singletons. This sequence was found in a woman in her forties or fifties with acute or convalescent COVID-19. The rearrangement links TRBV6-5 to TRBJ2-1; 8 bases agree with TRBD2. Source material: peripheral blood. Written as DNA, the CDR3 is TGTGCCAGCAGTTACGAGCGGGAGTTCTATGAGCAGTTCTTC. Translated: CASSYEREFYEQFF.